The clone carrying this T cell receptor beta chain was observed many times. Antigen specificity is unknown. These data originate in a study of CD8+CD57+ T cells in acquired aplastic anemia. For the study at large: DNA recovered from sorted CD4+ and CD8+ cells had a mean of around 3.2 ug. Study-wide points: Under 35 was the count of CD8+ CDR3 sequences that patients shared with controls.

Sequencing was done on patients that had shown CD8+CD57+ cell expansion by flow cytometry. The patients, all of them, had severe acquired aplastic anemia. The V segment lost 3 bases and the J segment 2 bases; nucleotides outside the gene matches: 2. From germline, CDR1 is SEHNR and CDR2 FQNEAQ (reference sequence). This CDR3 region has 15 residues. The use of genomic DNA as template underpinned the TCR beta VDJ and CDR3 profiling. TCRdb called the reads again in MiXCR, with one record for every CDR3 protein. The data show 300,000 or so distinct CDR3 sequences, with under 60% seen just once and roughly 1.2% held by the top ten.

The chain joins TRBV7-9 to TRBJ1-4; 8 bases match TRBD1. This sequence was found in a human donor with aplastic anemia. Sequencing was performed on sorted CD4+, CD8+, or CD8+CD57+ T cells (not recorded which) from PBMCs. CDR3 sequence: CASSFQGATNEKLFF. The CDR3 region has the DNA TGTGCCAGCAGCTTCCAGGGGGCTACTAATGAAAAACTGTTTTTT. The entire variable domain, with the rest obtained from reference TRBV7-9 and TRBJ1-4, is as follows: DTGVSQNPRHKITKRGQNVTFRCDPISEHNRLYWYRQTLGQGPEFLTYFQNEAQLEKSRLLSDRFSAERPKGSFSTLEIQRTEQGDSAMYLCASSFQGATNEKLFFGSGTQLSVL.